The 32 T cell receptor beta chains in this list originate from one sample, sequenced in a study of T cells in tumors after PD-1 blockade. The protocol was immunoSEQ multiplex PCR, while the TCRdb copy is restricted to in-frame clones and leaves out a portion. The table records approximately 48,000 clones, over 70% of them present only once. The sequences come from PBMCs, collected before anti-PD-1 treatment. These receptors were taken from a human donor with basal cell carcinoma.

The CDR3, as DNA: TGTGCCACCACCCGCGGACAGGGGACCGGGGAGCTGTTTTTT. Amino acids: CATTRGQGTGELFF. V usage is TRBV24-1 and J usage is TRBJ2-2, with 9 positions matching TRBD1. The V gene end was trimmed by 8 bases and the J gene end by 5 bases; junction bases not matched to a gene: 5. The CDR3 consists of 14 residues. CDR1 is KGHDR, CDR2 SFDVKD, per germline.

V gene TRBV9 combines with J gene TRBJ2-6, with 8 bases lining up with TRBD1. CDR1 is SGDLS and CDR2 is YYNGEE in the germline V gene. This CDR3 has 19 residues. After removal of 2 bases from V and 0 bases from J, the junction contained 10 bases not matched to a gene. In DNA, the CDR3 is TGTGCCAGCAGCGTTAGGGACAGGCGAAGCCGCTCTGGGGCCAACGTCCTGACTTTC. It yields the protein CASSVRDRRSRSGANVLTF.

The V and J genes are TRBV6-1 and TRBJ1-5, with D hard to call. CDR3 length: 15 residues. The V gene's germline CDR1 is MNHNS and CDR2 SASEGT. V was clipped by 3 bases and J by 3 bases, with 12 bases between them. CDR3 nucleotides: TGTGCCAGCAGTGACCCCCTGCTGGACAATCAGCCCCAGCATTTT. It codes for CASSDPLLDNQPQHF.

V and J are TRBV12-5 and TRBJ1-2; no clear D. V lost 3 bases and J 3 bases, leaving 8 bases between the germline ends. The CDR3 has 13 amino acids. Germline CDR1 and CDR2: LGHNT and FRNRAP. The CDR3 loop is CASGLGPYYGYTF. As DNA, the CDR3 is TGTGCTAGTGGTTTAGGGCCTTACTATGGCTACACCTTC.

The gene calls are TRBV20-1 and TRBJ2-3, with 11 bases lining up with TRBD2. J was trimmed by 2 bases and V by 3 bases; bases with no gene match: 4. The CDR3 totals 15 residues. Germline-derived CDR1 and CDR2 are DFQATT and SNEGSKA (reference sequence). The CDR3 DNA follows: TGCAGTGCTAGTAATAGCGGGGGGGCCACAGATACGCAGTATTTT. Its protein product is CSASNSGGATDTQYF.

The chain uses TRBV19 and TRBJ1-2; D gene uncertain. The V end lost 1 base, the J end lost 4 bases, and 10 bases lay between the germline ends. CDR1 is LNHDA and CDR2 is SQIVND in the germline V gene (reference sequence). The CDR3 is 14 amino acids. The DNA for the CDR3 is TGTGCCAGTAGTATAGCACGGGGTAGCTATGGCTACACCTTC. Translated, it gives CASSIARGSYGYTF.

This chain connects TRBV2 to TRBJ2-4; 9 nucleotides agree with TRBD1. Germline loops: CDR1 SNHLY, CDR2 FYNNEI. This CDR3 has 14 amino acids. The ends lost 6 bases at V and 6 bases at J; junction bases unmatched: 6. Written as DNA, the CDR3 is TGTGCCAGCAGGGACTCGGGACAGGGAAACATTCAGTACTTC. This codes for CASRDSGQGNIQYF. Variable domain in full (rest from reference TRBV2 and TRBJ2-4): EPEVTQTPSHQVTQMGQEVILRCVPISNHLYFYWYRQILGQKVEFLVSFYNNEISEKSEIFDDQFSVERPDGSNFTLKIRSTKLEDSAMYFCASRDSGQGNIQYFGAGTRLSVL.

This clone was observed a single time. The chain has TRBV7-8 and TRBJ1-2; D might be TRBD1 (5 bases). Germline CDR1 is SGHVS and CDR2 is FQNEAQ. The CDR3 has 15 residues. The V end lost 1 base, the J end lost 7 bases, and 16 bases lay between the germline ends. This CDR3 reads CASSLGDWGTVGYTF. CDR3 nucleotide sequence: TGTGCCAGCAGCTTAGGGGACTGGGGGACGGTTGGCTACACCTTC.

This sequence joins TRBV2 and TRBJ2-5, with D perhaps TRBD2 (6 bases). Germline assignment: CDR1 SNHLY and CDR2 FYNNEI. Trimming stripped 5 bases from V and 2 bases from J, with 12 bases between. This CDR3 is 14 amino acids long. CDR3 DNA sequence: TGTGCCAGCAGTATTCCGGGACTTCAAGAGACCCAGTACTTC. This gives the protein CASSIPGLQETQYF.

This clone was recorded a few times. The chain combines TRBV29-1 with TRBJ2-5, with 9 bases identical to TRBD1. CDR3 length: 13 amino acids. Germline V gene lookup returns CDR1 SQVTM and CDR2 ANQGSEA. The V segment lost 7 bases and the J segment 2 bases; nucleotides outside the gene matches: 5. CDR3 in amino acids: CSAPGQGQETQYF. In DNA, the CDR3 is TGCAGCGCGCCGGGACAGGGTCAAGAGACCCAGTACTTC. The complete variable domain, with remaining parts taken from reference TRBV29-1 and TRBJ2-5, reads SAVISQKPSRDICQRGTSLTIQCQVDSQVTMMFWYRQQPGQSLTLIATANQGSEATYESGFVIDKFPISRPNLTFSTLTVSNMSPEDSSIYLCSAPGQGQETQYFGPGTRLLVL.

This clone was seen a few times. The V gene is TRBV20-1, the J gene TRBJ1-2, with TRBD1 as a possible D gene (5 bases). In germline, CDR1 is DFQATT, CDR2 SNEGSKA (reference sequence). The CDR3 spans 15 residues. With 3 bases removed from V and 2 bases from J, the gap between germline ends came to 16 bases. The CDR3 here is CSASHHGRANYGYTF. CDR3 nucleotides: TGCAGTGCTAGTCACCACGGCAGGGCCAACTATGGCTACACCTTC.

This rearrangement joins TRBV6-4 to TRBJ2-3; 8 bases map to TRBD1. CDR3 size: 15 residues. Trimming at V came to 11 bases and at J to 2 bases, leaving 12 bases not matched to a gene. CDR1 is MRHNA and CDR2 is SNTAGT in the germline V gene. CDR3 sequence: CADYPGTGFTDTQYF. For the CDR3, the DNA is TGTGCCGACTATCCCGGGACAGGCTTCACAGATACGCAGTATTTT.

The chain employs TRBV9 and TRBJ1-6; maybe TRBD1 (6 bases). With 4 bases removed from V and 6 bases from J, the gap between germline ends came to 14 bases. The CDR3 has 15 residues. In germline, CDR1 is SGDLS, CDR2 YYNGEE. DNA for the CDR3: TGTGCCAGCAGCCTAGGGGGGGCAGGTAATTCACCCCTCCACTTT. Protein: CASSLGGAGNSPLHF.

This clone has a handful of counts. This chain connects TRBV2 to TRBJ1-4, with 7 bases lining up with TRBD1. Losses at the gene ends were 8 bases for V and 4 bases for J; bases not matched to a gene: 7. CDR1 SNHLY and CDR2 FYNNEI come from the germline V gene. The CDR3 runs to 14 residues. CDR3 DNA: TGTGCCAGCCTCCCGACAGGGAATAATGAAAAACTGTTTTTT. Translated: CASLPTGNNEKLFF.

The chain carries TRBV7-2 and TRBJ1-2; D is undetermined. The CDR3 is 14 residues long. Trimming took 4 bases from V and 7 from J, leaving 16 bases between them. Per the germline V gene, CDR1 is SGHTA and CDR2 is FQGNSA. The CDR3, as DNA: TGTGCCAGCAGCTCCCTGGTAGGGAGCGGTGGCTACACCTTC. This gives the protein CASSSLVGSGGYTF.

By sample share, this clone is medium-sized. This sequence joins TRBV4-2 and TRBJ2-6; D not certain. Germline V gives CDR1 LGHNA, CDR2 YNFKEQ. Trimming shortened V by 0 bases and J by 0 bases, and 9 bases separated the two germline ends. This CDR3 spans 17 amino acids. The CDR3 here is CASSQEGSVSGANVLTF. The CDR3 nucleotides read TGTGCCAGCAGCCAAGAAGGATCAGTCTCTGGGGCCAACGTCCTGACTTTC.

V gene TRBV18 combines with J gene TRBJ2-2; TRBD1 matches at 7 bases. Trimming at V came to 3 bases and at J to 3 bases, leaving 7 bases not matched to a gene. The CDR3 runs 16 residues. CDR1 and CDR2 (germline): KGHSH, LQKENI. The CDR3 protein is CASSPQGGADTGELFF. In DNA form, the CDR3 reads TGTGCCAGCTCACCTCAAGGGGGCGCGGACACCGGGGAGCTGTTTTTT.

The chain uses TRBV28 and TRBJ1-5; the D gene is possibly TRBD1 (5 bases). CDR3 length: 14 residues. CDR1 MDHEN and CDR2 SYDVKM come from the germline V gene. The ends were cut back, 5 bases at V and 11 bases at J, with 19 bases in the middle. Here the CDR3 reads CASSPLRTEGSQHF. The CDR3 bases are TGTGCCAGCAGTCCCCTAAGGACCGAGGGGTCCCAGCATTTT.

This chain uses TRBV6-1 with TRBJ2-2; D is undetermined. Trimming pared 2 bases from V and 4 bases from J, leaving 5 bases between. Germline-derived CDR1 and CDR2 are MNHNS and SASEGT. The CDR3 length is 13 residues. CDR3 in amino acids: CASSERPTGELFF. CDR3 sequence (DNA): TGTGCCAGCAGTGAACGACCCACCGGGGAGCTGTTTTTT.

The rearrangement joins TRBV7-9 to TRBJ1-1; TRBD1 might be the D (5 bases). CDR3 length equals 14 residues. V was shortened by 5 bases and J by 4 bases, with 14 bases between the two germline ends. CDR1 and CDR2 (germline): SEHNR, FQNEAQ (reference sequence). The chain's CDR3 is CASSRALGGTEAFF. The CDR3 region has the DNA TGTGCCAGCAGCCGGGCCCTGGGGGGCACTGAAGCTTTCTTT.

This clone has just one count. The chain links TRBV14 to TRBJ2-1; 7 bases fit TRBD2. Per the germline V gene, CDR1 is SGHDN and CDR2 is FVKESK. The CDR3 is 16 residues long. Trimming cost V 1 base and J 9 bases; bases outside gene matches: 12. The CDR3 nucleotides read TGTGCCAGCAGCCAAGCTGCCCCGAGCGGGGTGAGTGAGCAGTTCTTC. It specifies CASSQAAPSGVSEQFF. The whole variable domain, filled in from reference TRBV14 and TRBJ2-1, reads EAGVTQFPSHSVIEKGQTVTLRCDPISGHDNLYWYRRVMGKEIKFLLHFVKESKQDESGMPNNRFLAERTGGTYSTLKVQPAELEDSGVYFCASSQAAPSGVSEQFFGPGTRLTVL.

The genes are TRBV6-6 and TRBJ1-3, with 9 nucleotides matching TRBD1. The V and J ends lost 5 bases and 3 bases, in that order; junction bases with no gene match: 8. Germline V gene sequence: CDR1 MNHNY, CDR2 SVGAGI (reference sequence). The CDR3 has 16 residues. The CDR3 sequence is CASSPHPTGGGNTIYF. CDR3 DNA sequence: TGTGCCAGCAGTCCCCACCCGACAGGGGGTGGAAACACCATATATTTT.

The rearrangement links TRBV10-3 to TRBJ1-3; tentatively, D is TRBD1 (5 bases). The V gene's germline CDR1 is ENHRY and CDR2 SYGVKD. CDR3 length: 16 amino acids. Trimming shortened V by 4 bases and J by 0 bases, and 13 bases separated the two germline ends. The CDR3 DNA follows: TGTGCCATCAGTGCCAGGCAGGGATACTCTGGAAACACCATATATTTT. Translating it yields CAISARQGYSGNTIYF.

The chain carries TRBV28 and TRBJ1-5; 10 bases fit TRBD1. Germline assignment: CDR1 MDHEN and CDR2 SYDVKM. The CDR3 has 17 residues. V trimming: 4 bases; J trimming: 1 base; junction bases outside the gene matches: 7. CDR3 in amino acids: CASSSPRTGGSNQPQHF. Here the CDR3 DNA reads TGTGCCAGCAGTTCCCCCCGGACAGGGGGGAGCAATCAGCCCCAGCATTTT.

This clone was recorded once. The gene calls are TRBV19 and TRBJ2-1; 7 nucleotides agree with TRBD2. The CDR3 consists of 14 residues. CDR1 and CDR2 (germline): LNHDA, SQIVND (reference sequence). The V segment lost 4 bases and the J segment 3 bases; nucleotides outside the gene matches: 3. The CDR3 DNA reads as TGTGCCAGTAGTAGCGGGGGAGACTACAATGAGCAGTTCTTC. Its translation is CASSSGGDYNEQFF.

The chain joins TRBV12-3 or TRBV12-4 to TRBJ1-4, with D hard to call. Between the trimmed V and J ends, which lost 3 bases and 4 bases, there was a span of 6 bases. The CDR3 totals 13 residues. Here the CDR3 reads CASSFQLNEKLFF. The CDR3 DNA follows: TGTGCCAGCAGTTTCCAGCTTAATGAAAAACTGTTTTTT.

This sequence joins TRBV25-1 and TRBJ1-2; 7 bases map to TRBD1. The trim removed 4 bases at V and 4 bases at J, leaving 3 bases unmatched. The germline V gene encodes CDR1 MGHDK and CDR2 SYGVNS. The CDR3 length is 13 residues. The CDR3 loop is CASSAGTAYGYTF. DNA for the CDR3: TGTGCCAGCAGTGCCGGGACAGCCTATGGCTACACCTTC.

The CDR3 loop reads CASSQDLWSGDETQYF. CDR3 DNA sequence: TGTGCCAGCAGCCAAGATCTTTGGAGCGGGGACGAGACCCAGTACTTC. The chain has TRBV3-1 (or the pseudogene TRBV3-2) and TRBJ2-5, with 7 bases identical to TRBD2. The CDR3 extends over 16 amino acids. Germline V gives CDR1 LGHDT, CDR2 YNNKEL (reference sequence). J lost 5 bases, V lost 0 bases, and 9 bases had no gene match.

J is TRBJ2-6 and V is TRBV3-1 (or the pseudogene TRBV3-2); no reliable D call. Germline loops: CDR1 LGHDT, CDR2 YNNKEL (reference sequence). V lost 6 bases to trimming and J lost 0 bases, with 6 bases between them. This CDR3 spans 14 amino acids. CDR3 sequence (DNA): TGTGCCAGCAGATTATTCTCTGGGGCCAACGTCCTGACTTTC. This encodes CASRLFSGANVLTF.

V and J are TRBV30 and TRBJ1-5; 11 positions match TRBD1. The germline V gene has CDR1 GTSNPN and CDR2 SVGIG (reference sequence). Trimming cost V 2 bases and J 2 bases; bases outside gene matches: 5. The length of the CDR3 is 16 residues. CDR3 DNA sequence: TGTGCCTGGAGTAGGACAGGGGGCATCGGCAATCAGCCCCAGCATTTT. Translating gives CAWSRTGGIGNQPQHF.

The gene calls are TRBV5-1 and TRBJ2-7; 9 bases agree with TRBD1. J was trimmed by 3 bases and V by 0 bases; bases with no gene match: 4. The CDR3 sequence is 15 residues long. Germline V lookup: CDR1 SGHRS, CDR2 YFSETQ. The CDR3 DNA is TGCGCCAGCAGCTTGGGGACAGGGGTAAGCTACGAGCAGTACTTC. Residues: CASSLGTGVSYEQYF.

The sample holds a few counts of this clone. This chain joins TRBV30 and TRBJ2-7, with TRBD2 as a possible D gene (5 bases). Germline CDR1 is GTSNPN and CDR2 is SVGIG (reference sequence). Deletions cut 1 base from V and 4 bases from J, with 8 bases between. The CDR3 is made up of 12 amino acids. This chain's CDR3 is CAWSAGLYEQYF. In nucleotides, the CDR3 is TGTGCCTGGAGTGCCGGACTGTACGAGCAGTACTTC.